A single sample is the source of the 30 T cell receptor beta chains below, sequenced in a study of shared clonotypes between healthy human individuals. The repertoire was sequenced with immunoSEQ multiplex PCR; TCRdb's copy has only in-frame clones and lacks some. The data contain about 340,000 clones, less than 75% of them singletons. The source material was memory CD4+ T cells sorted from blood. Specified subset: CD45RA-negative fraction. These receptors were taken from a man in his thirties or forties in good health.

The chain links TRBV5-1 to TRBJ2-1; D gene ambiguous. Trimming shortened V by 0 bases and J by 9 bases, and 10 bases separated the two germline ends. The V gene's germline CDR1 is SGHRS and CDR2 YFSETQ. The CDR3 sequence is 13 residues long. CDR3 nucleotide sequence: TGCGCCAGCAGCTTGGGGTTGCTCCGTGAGCAGTTCTTC. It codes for CASSLGLLREQFF.

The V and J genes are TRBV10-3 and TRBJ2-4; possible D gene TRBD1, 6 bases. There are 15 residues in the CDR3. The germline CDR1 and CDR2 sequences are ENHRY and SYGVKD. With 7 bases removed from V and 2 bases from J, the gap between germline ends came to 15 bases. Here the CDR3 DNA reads TGTGCCATCAATCGGCAGGGGCCGACCAAAAACATTCAGTACTTC. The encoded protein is CAINRQGPTKNIQYF.

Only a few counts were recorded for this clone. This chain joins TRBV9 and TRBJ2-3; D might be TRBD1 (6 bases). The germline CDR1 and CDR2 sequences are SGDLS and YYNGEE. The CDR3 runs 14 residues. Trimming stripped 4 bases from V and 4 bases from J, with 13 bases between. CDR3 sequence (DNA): TGTGCCAGCAGCTTAGGACAGTTGGCAGATACGCAGTATTTT. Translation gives CASSLGQLADTQYF. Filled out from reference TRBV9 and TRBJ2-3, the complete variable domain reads DSGVTQTPKHLITATGQRVTLRCSPRSGDLSVYWYQQSLDQGLQFLIQYYNGEERAKGNILERFSAQQFPDLHSELNLSSLELGDSALYFCASSLGQLADTQYFGPGTRLTVL.

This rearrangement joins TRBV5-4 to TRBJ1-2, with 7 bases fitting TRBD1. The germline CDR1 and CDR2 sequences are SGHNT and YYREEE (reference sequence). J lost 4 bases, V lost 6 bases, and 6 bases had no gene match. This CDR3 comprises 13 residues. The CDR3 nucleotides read TGTGCCAGCACCACGACAGGGTCCTATGGCTACACCTTC. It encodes CASTTTGSYGYTF.

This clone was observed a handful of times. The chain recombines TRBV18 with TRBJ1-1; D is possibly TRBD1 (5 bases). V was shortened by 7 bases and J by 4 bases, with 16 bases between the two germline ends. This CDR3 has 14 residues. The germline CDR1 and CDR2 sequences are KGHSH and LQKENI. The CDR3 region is CASYPGQGATEAFF. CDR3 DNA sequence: TGTGCCAGCTACCCCGGGCAGGGAGCCACTGAAGCTTTCTTT.

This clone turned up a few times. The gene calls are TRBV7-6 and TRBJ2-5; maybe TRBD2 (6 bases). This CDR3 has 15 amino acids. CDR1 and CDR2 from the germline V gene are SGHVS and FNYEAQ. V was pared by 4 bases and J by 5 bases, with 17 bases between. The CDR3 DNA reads TGTGCCAGCAGCTGGGGCGGAGGGGAGACGGAGACCCAGTACTTC. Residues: CASSWGGGETETQYF.

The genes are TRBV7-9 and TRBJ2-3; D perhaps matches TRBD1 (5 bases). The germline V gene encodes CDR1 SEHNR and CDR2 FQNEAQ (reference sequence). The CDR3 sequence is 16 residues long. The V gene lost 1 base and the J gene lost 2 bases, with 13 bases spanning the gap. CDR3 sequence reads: CASSLGSGMHTDTQYF. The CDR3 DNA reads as TGTGCCAGCAGCTTAGGGTCAGGGATGCACACAGATACGCAGTATTTT.

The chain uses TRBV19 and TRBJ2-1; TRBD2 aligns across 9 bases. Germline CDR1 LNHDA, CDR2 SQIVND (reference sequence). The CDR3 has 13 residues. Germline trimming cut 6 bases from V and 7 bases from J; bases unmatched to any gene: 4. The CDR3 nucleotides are TGTGCCAGTAGCGGGACTAGCCTAAATGAGCAGTTCTTC. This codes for CASSGTSLNEQFF.

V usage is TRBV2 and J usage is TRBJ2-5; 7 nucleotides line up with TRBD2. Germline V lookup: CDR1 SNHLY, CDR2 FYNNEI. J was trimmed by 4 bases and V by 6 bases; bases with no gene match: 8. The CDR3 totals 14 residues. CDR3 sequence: CASSLLVAGETQYF. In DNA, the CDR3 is TGTGCCAGCAGCCTATTGGTAGCGGGAGAGACCCAGTACTTC.

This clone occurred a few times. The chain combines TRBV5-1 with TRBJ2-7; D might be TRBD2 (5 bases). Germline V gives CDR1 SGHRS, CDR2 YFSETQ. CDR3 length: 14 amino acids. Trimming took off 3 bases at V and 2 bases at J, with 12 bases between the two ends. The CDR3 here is CASSYMDGTYEQYF. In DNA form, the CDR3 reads TGCGCCAGCAGCTACATGGACGGGACCTACGAGCAGTACTTC.

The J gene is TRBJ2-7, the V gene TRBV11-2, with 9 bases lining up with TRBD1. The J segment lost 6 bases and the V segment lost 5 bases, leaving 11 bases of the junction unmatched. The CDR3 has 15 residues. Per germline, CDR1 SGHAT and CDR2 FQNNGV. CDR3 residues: CASSPRPGQGIEQYF. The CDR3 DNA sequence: TGTGCCAGCAGCCCGAGGCCGGGACAGGGAATCGAGCAGTACTTC.

Here the CDR3 reads CASSYQTGAYGYTF. The CDR3 nucleotides read TGTGCCAGCAGCTACCAGACAGGGGCCTATGGCTACACCTTC. The J gene is TRBJ1-2, the V gene TRBV7-2; 8 nucleotides line up with TRBD1. V trimming: 4 bases; J trimming: 4 bases; junction bases outside the gene matches: 5. CDR3 size: 14 residues. CDR1 and CDR2 (germline): SGHTA, FQGNSA. Based on the CDR3 plus reference TRBV7-2 and TRBJ1-2, the full variable domain is GAGVSQSPSNKVTEKGKDVELRCDPISGHTALYWYRQSLGQGLEFLIYFQGNSAPDKSGLPSDRFSAERTGGSVSTLTIQRTQQEDSAVYLCASSYQTGAYGYTFGSGTRLTVV.

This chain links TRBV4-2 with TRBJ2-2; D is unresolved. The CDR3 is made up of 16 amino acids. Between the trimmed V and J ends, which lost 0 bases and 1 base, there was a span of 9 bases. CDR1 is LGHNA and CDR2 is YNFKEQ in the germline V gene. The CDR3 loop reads CASSQDIFVNTGELFF. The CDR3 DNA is TGTGCCAGCAGCCAAGATATTTTTGTGAACACCGGGGAGCTGTTTTTT.

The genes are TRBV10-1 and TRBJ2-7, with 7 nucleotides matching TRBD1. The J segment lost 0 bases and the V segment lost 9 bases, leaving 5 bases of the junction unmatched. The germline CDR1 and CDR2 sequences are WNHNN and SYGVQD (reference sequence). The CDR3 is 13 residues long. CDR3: CARGQPSSYEQYF. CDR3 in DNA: TGCGCCAGGGGACAGCCCAGCTCCTACGAGCAGTACTTC.

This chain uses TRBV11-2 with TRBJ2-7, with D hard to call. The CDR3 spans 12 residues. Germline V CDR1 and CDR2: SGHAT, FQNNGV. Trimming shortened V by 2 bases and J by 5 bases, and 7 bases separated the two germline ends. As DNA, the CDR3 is TGTGCCAGCAGCTTATTCAAGCACGAGCAGTACTTC. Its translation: CASSLFKHEQYF.

Here the CDR3 DNA reads TGTGCCTGGAGGGTAGCGGGTGGAGAGACCCAGTACTTC. It specifies CAWRVAGGETQYF. The chain couples TRBV30 to TRBJ2-5; TRBD2 matches at 7 bases. V lost 3 bases, J lost 4 bases, and 5 bases stayed unmatched. The length of the CDR3 is 13 residues. CDR1 is GTSNPN, CDR2 SVGIG, per germline (reference sequence).

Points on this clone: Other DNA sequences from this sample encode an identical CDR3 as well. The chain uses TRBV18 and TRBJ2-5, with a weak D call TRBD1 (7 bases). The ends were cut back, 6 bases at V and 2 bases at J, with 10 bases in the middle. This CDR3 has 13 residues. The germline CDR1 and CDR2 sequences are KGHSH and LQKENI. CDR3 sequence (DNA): TGTGCCAGCTCCAGGGGGGAGCAAGAGACCCAGTACTTC. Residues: CASSRGEQETQYF.

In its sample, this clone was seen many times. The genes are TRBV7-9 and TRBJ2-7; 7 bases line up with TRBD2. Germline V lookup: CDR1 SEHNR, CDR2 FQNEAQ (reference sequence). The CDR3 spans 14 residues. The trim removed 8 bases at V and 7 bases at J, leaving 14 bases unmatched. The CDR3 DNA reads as TGTGCCAGCGGGTTGGCTAGCGGCTTTTGGGAGCAGTACTTC. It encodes CASGLASGFWEQYF.

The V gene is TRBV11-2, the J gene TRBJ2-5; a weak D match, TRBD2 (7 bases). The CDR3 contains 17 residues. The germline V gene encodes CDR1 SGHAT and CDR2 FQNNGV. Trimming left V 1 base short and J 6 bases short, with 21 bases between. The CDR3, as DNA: TGTGCCAGCAGCTTAGCGGGATCGGGGGGCCCGGAGCAGACCCAGTACTTC. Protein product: CASSLAGSGGPEQTQYF.

The CDR3 nucleotides read TGCGCCAGCAGCTTGGGGGACCCTAATGGCAATGAGCAGTTCTTC. Encoded protein: CASSLGDPNGNEQFF. The chain employs TRBV5-1 and TRBJ2-1; either TRBD1 or TRBD2 may fit D (5 bases each). The V gene lost 0 bases and the J gene lost 6 bases, with 13 bases spanning the gap. This CDR3 is built from 15 residues. CDR1 and CDR2 from the germline V gene are SGHRS and YFSETQ. Variable domain in full (rest from reference TRBV5-1 and TRBJ2-1): KAGVTQTPRYLIKTRGQQVTLSCSPISGHRSVSWYQQTPGQGLQFLFEYFSETQRNKGNFPGRFSGRQFSNSRSEMNVSTLELGDSALYLCASSLGDPNGNEQFFGPGTRLTVL.

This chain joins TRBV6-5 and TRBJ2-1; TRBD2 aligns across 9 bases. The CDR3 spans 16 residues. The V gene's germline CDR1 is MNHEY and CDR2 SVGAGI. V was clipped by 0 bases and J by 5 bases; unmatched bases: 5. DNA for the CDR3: TGTGCCAGCAGTTACTCCCTTGCGGGGGGGAACAATGAGCAGTTCTTC. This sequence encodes CASSYSLAGGNNEQFF.

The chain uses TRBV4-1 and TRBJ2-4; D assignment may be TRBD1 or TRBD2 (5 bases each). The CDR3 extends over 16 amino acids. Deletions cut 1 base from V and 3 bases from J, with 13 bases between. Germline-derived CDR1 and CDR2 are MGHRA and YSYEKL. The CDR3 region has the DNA TGCGCCAGCAGCCAAGTACCCCGGGACGGCAAAAACATTCAGTACTTC. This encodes CASSQVPRDGKNIQYF.

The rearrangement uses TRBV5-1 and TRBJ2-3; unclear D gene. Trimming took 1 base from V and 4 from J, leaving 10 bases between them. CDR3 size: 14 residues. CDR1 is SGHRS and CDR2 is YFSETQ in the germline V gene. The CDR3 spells CASSLSSVSDTQYF. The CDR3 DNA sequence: TGCGCCAGCAGCTTGAGTAGTGTTTCAGATACGCAGTATTTT.

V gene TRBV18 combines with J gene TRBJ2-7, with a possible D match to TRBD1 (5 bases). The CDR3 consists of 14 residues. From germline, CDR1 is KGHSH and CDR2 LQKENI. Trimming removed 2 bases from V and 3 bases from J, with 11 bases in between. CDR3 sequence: CASSPNAGNYEQYF. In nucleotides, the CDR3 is TGTGCCAGCTCACCAAATGCAGGGAACTACGAGCAGTACTTC.

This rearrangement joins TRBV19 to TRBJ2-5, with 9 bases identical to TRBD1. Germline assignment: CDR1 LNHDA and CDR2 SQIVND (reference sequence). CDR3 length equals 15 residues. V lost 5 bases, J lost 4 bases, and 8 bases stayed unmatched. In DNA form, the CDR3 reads TGTGCCAGTAGTGCGGGGACAGGGCAGGGAGAGACCCAGTACTTC. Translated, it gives CASSAGTGQGETQYF. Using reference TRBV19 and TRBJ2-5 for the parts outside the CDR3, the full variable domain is DGGITQSPKYLFRKEGQNVTLSCEQNLNHDAMYWYRQDPGQGLRLIYYSQIVNDFQKGDIAEGYSVSREKKESFPLTVTSAQKNPTAFYLCASSAGTGQGETQYFGPGTRLLVL.

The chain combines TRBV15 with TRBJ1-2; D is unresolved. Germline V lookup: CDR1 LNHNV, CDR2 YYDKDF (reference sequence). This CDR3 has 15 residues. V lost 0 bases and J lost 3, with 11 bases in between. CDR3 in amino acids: CATSRDAGKDYGYTF. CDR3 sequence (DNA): TGTGCCACCAGCAGAGATGCGGGGAAGGACTATGGCTACACCTTC.

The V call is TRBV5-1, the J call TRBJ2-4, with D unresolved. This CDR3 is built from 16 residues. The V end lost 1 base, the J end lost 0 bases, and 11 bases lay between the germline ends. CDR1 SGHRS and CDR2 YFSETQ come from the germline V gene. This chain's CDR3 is CASSLTVFQAKNIQYF. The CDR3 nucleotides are TGCGCCAGCAGCTTGACAGTTTTCCAAGCCAAAAACATTCAGTACTTC. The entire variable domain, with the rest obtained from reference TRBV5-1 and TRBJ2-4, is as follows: KAGVTQTPRYLIKTRGQQVTLSCSPISGHRSVSWYQQTPGQGLQFLFEYFSETQRNKGNFPGRFSGRQFSNSRSEMNVSTLELGDSALYLCASSLTVFQAKNIQYFGAGTRLSVL.

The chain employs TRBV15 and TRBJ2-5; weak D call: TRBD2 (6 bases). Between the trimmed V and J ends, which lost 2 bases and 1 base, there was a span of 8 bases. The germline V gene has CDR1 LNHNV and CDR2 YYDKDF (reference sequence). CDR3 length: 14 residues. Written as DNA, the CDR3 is TGTGCCACCAGCAGACCGCGGGGCCAAGAGACCCAGTACTTC. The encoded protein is CATSRPRGQETQYF.

The CDR3 spells CAWSVLGGAKNIQYF. CDR3 sequence (DNA): TGTGCCTGGAGTGTGTTGGGGGGAGCCAAAAACATTCAGTACTTC. The V and J genes are TRBV30 and TRBJ2-4; tentative D call: TRBD2 (6 bases). Germline V lookup: CDR1 GTSNPN, CDR2 SVGIG (reference sequence). V lost 0 bases, J lost 0 bases, and 9 bases lay in between. The CDR3 extends over 15 amino acids.

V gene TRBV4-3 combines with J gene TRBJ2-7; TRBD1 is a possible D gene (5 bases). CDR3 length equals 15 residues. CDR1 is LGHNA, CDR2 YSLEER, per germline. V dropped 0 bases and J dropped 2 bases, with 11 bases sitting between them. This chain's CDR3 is CASSQEWGGAYEQYF. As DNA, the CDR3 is TGCGCCAGCAGCCAAGAATGGGGCGGAGCCTACGAGCAGTACTTC.